This T cell receptor (beta chain) was documented in a study of cytomegalovirus exposure and HLA in healthy donors. On the study more broadly: The roughly 670 first-cohort repertoires shared a platform with the approximately 120 validation repertoires, as reported in a later analysis.

Clones were sequenced by immunoSEQ multiplex PCR, and TCRdb holds only the in-frame ones, with some missing. The table records hundreds of thousands of clones, around nine tenths of them present only once. Details on this clone: Its specificity is not known.

The CDR3 is 16 amino acids. Per germline, CDR1 SEHNR and CDR2 FQNEAQ (reference sequence). V was pared by 4 bases and J by 6 bases, with 14 bases of the junction left unmatched. Study conclusions and caveats: Among the CMV-associated chains, three were confirmed in vitro as specific for CMV antigens. Rarity held for most TCR sequences, but there were some public TCRs that occurred in many donors. It was 160 or so TCR beta chains that were listed as cytomegalovirus-associated.

This receptor was taken from a man aged 18 to 35 in good health and CMV-seronegative. Material: PBMCs. This chain connects TRBV7-9 to TRBJ2-7, with TRBD1 identical over 8 bases. CDR3 sequence reads: CASSSESSTGDPEQYF. The CDR3 DNA follows: TGTGCCAGCAGCTCCGAATCCTCGACAGGGGATCCCGAGCAGTACTTC.